One sample yielded the 9 T cell receptor beta chains listed below, sequenced in a study of T cell responses to AZD1222 COVID-19 vaccine. Clones were sequenced by immunoSEQ multiplex PCR, and TCRdb holds only the in-frame ones, with some missing. The top ten clones hold 6.3% of a sample with 100,000 or so clones, 80% to 90% of them seen once. Sequences were derived from peripheral blood, sampled on day 0 of AZD1222 vaccination. The receptors here all came from an adult in good health.

V usage is TRBV7-2 and J usage is TRBJ2-5; tentatively, D is TRBD1 or TRBD2 (7 bases each). Trimming shortened V by 5 bases and J by 7 bases, and 17 bases separated the two germline ends. This CDR3 has 14 residues. Germline V gene data show CDR1 as SGHTA and CDR2 as FQGNSA. CDR3 loop: CASSPGGEHGTQYF. The CDR3 DNA reads TGTGCCAGCAGCCCAGGGGGGGAACATGGGACCCAGTACTTC.

The chain is built from TRBV5-1 and TRBJ2-5; a weak D match, TRBD1 (5 bases). V lost 4 bases and J lost 4, with 14 bases in between. This CDR3 has 14 amino acids. Germline V CDR1 and CDR2: SGHRS, YFSETQ. Here the CDR3 reads CASSVGRARETQYF. For the CDR3, the DNA is TGCGCCAGCAGCGTGGGGCGAGCTCGAGAGACCCAGTACTTC.

The gene calls are TRBV27 and TRBJ1-2; 9 positions match TRBD1. Germline V lookup: CDR1 MNHEY, CDR2 SMNVEV (reference sequence). The V segment lost 10 bases and the J segment 8 bases; nucleotides outside the gene matches: 17. This CDR3 is built from 15 residues. CDR3 sequence: CATTRDRDPLGGYTF. As DNA, the CDR3 is TGTGCCACCACCCGGGACAGGGACCCATTAGGGGGCTACACCTTC.

The V and J genes are TRBV6-5 and TRBJ2-1; the match to TRBD2 covers 11 bases. V gave up 4 bases and J gave up 5 bases; unmatched junction bases: 1. Germline V gene lookup returns CDR1 MNHEY and CDR2 SVGAGI. The CDR3 is 14 amino acids. This chain's CDR3 is CASSWTSGHNEQFF. CDR3 bases: TGTGCCAGCAGTTGGACTAGCGGGCACAATGAGCAGTTCTTC.

V and J are TRBV30 and TRBJ2-3, with D unresolved. V was trimmed by 3 bases and J by 7 bases, leaving 11 bases between them. The germline V gene encodes CDR1 GTSNPN and CDR2 SVGIG (reference sequence). The CDR3 totals 12 residues. The CDR3 here is CAWSYYRNTQYF. In DNA, the CDR3 is TGTGCCTGGAGCTACTACCGGAATACGCAGTATTTT.

The chain recombines TRBV19 with TRBJ1-1; the D is unclear. Trimming shortened V by 1 base and J by 0 bases, and 9 bases separated the two germline ends. Per the germline V gene, CDR1 is LNHDA and CDR2 is SQIVND (reference sequence). The CDR3 is 15 residues long. The CDR3 bases are TGTGCCAGTAGTATAGGGCAACCCATGAACACTGAAGCTTTCTTT. Translating gives CASSIGQPMNTEAFF.

Comment on this clone: Different DNA sequences within this sample yield the same CDR3. Here the CDR3 reads CASSLVSGSYNEQFF. DNA for the CDR3: TGCGCCAGCAGCTTGGTTAGCGGGAGCTACAATGAGCAGTTCTTC. This chain connects TRBV5-1 to TRBJ2-1; TRBD2 aligns across 9 bases. This CDR3 region has 15 residues. CDR1 is SGHRS and CDR2 is YFSETQ in the germline V gene. Germline trimming cut 0 bases from V and 3 bases from J; bases unmatched to any gene: 1.

This chain joins TRBV6-2 or TRBV6-3 and TRBJ2-3, with 10 bases matching TRBD2. The CDR3 totals 16 residues. The V segment lost 5 bases and the J segment 4 bases; nucleotides outside the gene matches: 9. Per the germline V gene, CDR1 is MNHEY and CDR2 is SVGEGT. In nucleotides, the CDR3 is TGTGCCAGCAGTGACAGGGCTAGCGGGAGATCAGATACGCAGTATTTT. It specifies CASSDRASGRSDTQYF.

This clone appeared a single time. This sequence joins TRBV24-1 and TRBJ2-2; D remains ambiguous. The germline V and J ends were trimmed by 0 bases and 0 bases, with 7 bases remaining between them. Germline V gene sequence: CDR1 KGHDR, CDR2 SFDVKD. This CDR3 contains 16 residues. The CDR3 here is CATSDLWQTNTGELFF. The CDR3 DNA sequence: TGTGCCACCAGTGATTTGTGGCAGACGAACACCGGGGAGCTGTTTTTT.